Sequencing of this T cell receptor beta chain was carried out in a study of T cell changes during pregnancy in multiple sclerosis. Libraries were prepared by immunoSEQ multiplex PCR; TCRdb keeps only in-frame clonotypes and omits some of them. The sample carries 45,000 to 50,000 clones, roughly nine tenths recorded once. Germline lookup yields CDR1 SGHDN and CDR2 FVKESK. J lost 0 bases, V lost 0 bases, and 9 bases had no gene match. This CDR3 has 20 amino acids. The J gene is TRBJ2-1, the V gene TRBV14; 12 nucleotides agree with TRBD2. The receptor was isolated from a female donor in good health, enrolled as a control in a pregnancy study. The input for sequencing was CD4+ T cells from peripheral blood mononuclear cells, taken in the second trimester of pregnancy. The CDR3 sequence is CASSQDWLAGGLGSYNEQFF. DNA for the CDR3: TGTGCCAGCAGCCAAGATTGGCTAGCGGGGGGGTTGGGCTCCTACAATGAGCAGTTCTTC.